This T cell receptor (beta chain) is from a study of OX40 agonist ivuxolimab in advanced cancers. In the study overall: A diagnosis of hepatocellular carcinoma, melanoma, renal cell or head and neck cancer was present in dose-escalation patients.

Study findings and constraints: Certain nonresponding patients likewise had low normalized T-cell clonal expansion.

Clones were sequenced by immunoSEQ multiplex PCR, and TCRdb holds only the in-frame ones, with some missing. The sample has roughly 74,000 clones, 94% seen once. Germline V gives CDR1 SGHDN, CDR2 FVKESK. V lost 4 bases and J 9 bases, leaving 13 bases between the germline ends. The CDR3 has 12 residues. In regard to this clone: Its antigen is not identified.

V gene TRBV14 combines with J gene TRBJ2-7; D is perhaps TRBD2 (5 bases). The specimen was CD4+ or CD8+ T cells sorted from blood, collected in a trial of the OX40 agonist ivuxolimab. The origin of this receptor is an adult with an advanced solid tumor such as melanoma, head and neck, liver or kidney cancer. The CDR3 bases are TGTGCCAGCAGCCCCTCGGGGTCCGGGCAGTACTTC. This encodes CASSPSGSGQYF. Variable domain in full (rest from reference TRBV14 and TRBJ2-7): EAGVTQFPSHSVIEKGQTVTLRCDPISGHDNLYWYRRVMGKEIKFLLHFVKESKQDESGMPNNRFLAERTGGTYSTLKVQPAELEDSGVYFCASSPSGSGQYFGPGTRLTVT.